This T cell receptor (beta chain) was found in a study of blood T cell repertoires in COVID-19. Looking at the study overall: The United States, Italy and Spain provided the acute and convalescent COVID-19 samples.

Per the original methods: Cell counts per sample came from amplifying reference gene primers. The table came from immunoSEQ multiplex PCR; TCRdb's copy has only in-frame clones and leaves some out. V, J and clone size reflect that table, while D and trimming were determined from the DNA. The table includes 150,000 to 200,000 clones, more than 75% detected once. Sequences were obtained from PBMCs or T cells enriched from blood (not recorded which). The clonotype comes from a woman in her 50s with acute COVID-19.

In DNA form, the CDR3 reads TGTGCCAGCAGTTACGGGGGGGCGGGAGAAGAGACCCAGTACTTC. Its translation is CASSYGGAGEETQYF. The J gene is TRBJ2-5, the V gene TRBV4-2, with 8 bases lining up with TRBD2. The CDR3 has 15 amino acids. Trimming took 6 bases from V and 3 from J; bases not matched to a gene: 9. From germline, CDR1 is LGHNA and CDR2 YNFKEQ.